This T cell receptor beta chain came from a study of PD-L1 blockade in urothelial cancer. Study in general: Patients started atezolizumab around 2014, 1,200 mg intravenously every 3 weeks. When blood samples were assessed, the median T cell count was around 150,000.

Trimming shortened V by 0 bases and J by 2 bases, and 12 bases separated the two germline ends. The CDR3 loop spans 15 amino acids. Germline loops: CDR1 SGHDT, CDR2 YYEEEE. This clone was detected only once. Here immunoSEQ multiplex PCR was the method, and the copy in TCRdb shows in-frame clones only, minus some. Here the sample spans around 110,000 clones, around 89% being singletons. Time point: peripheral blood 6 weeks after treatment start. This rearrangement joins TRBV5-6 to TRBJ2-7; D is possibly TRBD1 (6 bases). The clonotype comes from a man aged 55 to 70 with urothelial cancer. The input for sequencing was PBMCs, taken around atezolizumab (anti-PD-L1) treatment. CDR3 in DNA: TGTGCCAGCAGCTTGGCGGGGACAAAGGCCTACGAGCAGTACTTC. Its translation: CASSLAGTKAYEQYF.